A selection of T cell receptor beta chains follows, all from one sample in a study of T cells in Graves' hyperthyroidism and ophthalmopathy. MiXCR was run by TCRdb on the multiplex PCR reads, yielding one entry per CDR3 protein. The data show approximately 370,000 distinct CDR3 sequences, under 15% seen once. What was sequenced was blood. Every receptor here comes from a young woman with Graves' hyperthyroidism. Both conserved end residues are part of each CDR3. The D gene is left open where the match is weak. Clone size, where shown, is once, few, many, or a class for clones that have expanded.

J gene,V gene,clone size,D gene,CDR3 DNA,CDR3 protein
TRBJ2-7,TRBV20-1,NA,TRBD1,TGCAGTGCTGGGGACAGTTACGAGCAGTACTTC,CSAGDSYEQYF
TRBJ1-2,TRBV28,NA,NA,TGTGCCAGCAGTCCATCAGGGCGGACCTATGGCTACACCTTC,CASSPSGRTYGYTF
TRBJ2-3,TRBV7-3,many,NA,TGTGCCAGCAGTCCAGGGGCGGGGACAGATACGCAGTATTTT,CASSPGAGTDTQYF
TRBJ2-5,TRBV12-3/TRBV12-4,many,NA,TGTGCCAGCAGCCGATCCGAGGCCCAGTACTTC,CASSRSEAQYF
TRBJ1-1,TRBV3-1,many,NA,TGTGCCAGCAGCCAAGACACAGTGAACACTGAAGCTTTCTTT,CASSQDTVNTEAFF
TRBJ2-7,TRBV6-1,many,NA,TGTGCCAGCAGTTATTCCCGATCCGAGCAGTACTTC,CASSYSRSEQYF
TRBJ2-3,TRBV7-2,many,TRBD2,TGTGCCAGCAGCTTAGGGCGGGAGAATACGCAGTATTTT,CASSLGRENTQYF
TRBJ2-1,TRBV10-3,NA,NA,TGTGCCATCAGTGGAGGGAAGCGGTACGAGCAGTTCTTC,CAISGGKRYEQFF
TRBJ2-5,TRBV28,many,TRBD1,TGTGCCAGCAGTCCCGACAGGGGGTGGGAGACCCAGTACTTC,CASSPDRGWETQYF
TRBJ2-5,TRBV11-2,many,TRBD1,TGTGCCAGCAGCTTATGGGCAGGGACAGAACAAGAGACCCAGTACTTC,CASSLWAGTEQETQYF
TRBJ2-1,TRBV6-1,NA,TRBD2,TGTGCCAGCAGCCAAGGACTAGCGGGAGGGCGCAATGAGCAGTTCTTC,CASSQGLAGGRNEQFF
TRBJ2-1,TRBV5-1,NA,NA,TGCGCCAGCAGCTTTGAGCCTGGGAGAAGGGACAATGAGCAGTTCTTC,CASSFEPGRRDNEQFF
TRBJ1-4,TRBV18,many,NA,TGTGCCAGCTCACCACCGGAATCAGGAGGAGAAAAACTGTTTTTT,CASSPPESGGEKLFF
TRBJ2-1,TRBV20-1,few,NA,TGCAGTGCCCCCAGGGGCCCCTTCAATGAGCAGTTCTTC,CSAPRGPFNEQFF
TRBJ2-7,TRBV7-2,NA,NA,TGTGCCAGCAGCTTAGCAGGGCAGGCCGGTACCTACGAGCAGTACTTC,CASSLAGQAGTYEQYF
TRBJ1-2,TRBV5-1,many,NA,TGCGCCAGCAGCTTGGGGGCAGCTACTAACTATGGCTACACCTTC,CASSLGAATNYGYTF
TRBJ2-3,TRBV10-3,many,NA,TGTGCCATCAGCGCCACAGATACGCAGTATTTT,CAISATDTQYF
TRBJ2-7,TRBV7-8,NA,TRBD1,TGTGCCAGCAGCTTAGGAGGGACAGAGCTTGGGCAGTACTTC,CASSLGGTELGQYF
TRBJ2-7,TRBV6-5,few,NA,TGTGCCAGCAGTTACCTCCCGGGTCTCTACGAGCAGTACTTC,CASSYLPGLYEQYF
TRBJ1-1,TRBV3-1,many,NA,TGTGCCAGCAGCCATATGGGGCGTGGGGCTTTCTTT,CASSHMGRGAFF
TRBJ1-3,TRBV29-1,NA,NA,TGCAGCGTTGAGCAGTACTCTGGAAACACCATATATTTT,CSVEQYSGNTIYF
TRBJ2-1,TRBV5-5,many,TRBD2,TGTGCCAGCAGCTTGGACCCAATCGGACAGCAACGAAGACTAGCGGGTGTGTACAATGAGCAGTTCTTC,CASSLDPIGQQRRLAGVYNEQFF
TRBJ2-3,TRBV29-1,many,TRBD2,TGCAGCGTTGTGTCTCTAGCGGGAGTACATACGCAGTATTTT,CSVVSLAGVHTQYF
TRBJ2-1,TRBV6-1,NA,TRBD2,TGTGCCAGCAGATCCGGACTAGCGGAATCTTACAATGAGCAGTTCTTC,CASRSGLAESYNEQFF
TRBJ1-2,TRBV3-1,many,TRBD1,TGTGCCAGCAGCCCACCTTCGACAGGGAAGATGAATGGCTACACCTTC,CASSPPSTGKMNGYTF
TRBJ1-1,TRBV5-1,many,NA,TGCGCCAGCAGCCAAACACAGGGTCGGAACACTGAAGCTTTCTTT,CASSQTQGRNTEAFF
TRBJ2-7,TRBV12-3/TRBV12-4,NA,NA,TGTGCCAGCAGTGATGGGGGTAGAAGGGAGCAGTACTTC,CASSDGGRREQYF
TRBJ2-1,TRBV28,NA,TRBD1,TGTGCCAGCAGTTCGACCGGGACAGGGAAAGATGAGCAGTTCTTC,CASSSTGTGKDEQFF
TRBJ2-3,TRBV11-2,many,NA,TGTGCCAGCAGCTGGGGACACCGATATAACTCCAAAGATACGCAGTATTTT,CASSWGHRYNSKDTQYF
TRBJ2-7,TRBV3-1,many,NA,TGTGCCAGCAGCCAAGAATCCCGGGCGGGAAGCTACGAGCAGTACTTC,CASSQESRAGSYEQYF
TRBJ2-1,TRBV11-2,many,NA,TGTGCCAGCAGCTACGGGACTCCCGGGGTTAACAATGAGCAGTTCTTC,CASSYGTPGVNNEQFF
TRBJ2-1,TRBV6-1,many,TRBD2,TGTGCCAGCAGTAGCTACAGAGGACTAGCGGATGAGCAGTTCTTC,CASSSYRGLADEQFF
TRBJ2-1,TRBV24-1,NA,TRBD2,TGTGCCACCAGTGATTCGCCCGCGGGAGGGCCTGGGCAGTTCTTC,CATSDSPAGGPGQFF
TRBJ2-1,TRBV11-2,NA,NA,TGTGCCAGCAGCTTGGGGGGCGGAGCTACCTACAATGAGCAGTTCTTC,CASSLGGGATYNEQFF
TRBJ1-5,TRBV5-5,NA,TRBD1,TGTGCCAGCAGCCTGACAGGGGACTACAATCAGCCCCAGCATTTT,CASSLTGDYNQPQHF
TRBJ1-4,TRBV19,few,NA,TGTGCCAGTAGTTTCGCCGGAAAGGGAATAGAAAAACTGTTTTTT,CASSFAGKGIEKLFF
TRBJ2-2,TRBV19,few,NA,TGTGCCAGTATTGCAGGGCAAGAGGCCGGGGAGCTGTTTTTT,CASIAGQEAGELFF
TRBJ2-7,TRBV7-2,few,NA,TGTGCCAGCAGCCCCCGGGAGAGGCCCCCCTACGAGCAGTACTTC,CASSPRERPPYEQYF
TRBJ2-7,TRBV30,NA,TRBD1,TGTGCCTGGAGTGTAGGGACAGGGGCGCACGAGCAGTACTTC,CAWSVGTGAHEQYF
TRBJ2-1,TRBV27,NA,TRBD2,TGTGCCAGCAGTTTATTTAGGCGGCGGGAGAAGAATGAGCAGTTCTTC,CASSLFRRREKNEQFF
TRBJ2-7,TRBV20-1,many,NA,TGCAGTGCTAAAGATGCCGGGAGACTAACCTACGAGCAGTACTTC,CSAKDAGRLTYEQYF
TRBJ2-5,TRBV5-1,few,TRBD2,TGCGCCAGCAGCTTGGGCGGACTAGCGGGAGTCGGCCAAGAGACCCAGTACTTC,CASSLGGLAGVGQETQYF
TRBJ2-7,TRBV19,few,TRBD1,TGTGCCAGTAGGGTCAGGGGGCACCCCTACGAGCAGTACTTC,CASRVRGHPYEQYF
TRBJ1-2,TRBV28,many,NA,TGTGCCAGCAGTTTATCGCCCTATGGCTACACCTTC,CASSLSPYGYTF
TRBJ2-2,TRBV7-3,many,NA,TGTGCCAGCAGCTTAGGAGGGGGTCCGACCACCGGGGAGCTGTTTTTT,CASSLGGGPTTGELFF
TRBJ2-2,TRBV12-5,NA,NA,TGTGCTAGTGGTTCTGGACTAACCGGGGAGCTGTTTTTT,CASGSGLTGELFF
TRBJ2-4,TRBV6-1,many,NA,TGTGCCAGCAGACCGACGGGGGATCCCAAAAACATTCAGTACTTC,CASRPTGDPKNIQYF
TRBJ2-1,TRBV7-8,many,TRBD1,TGTGCCAGCAGTCTCGACAGGGTTTCCTACAATGAGCAGTTCTTC,CASSLDRVSYNEQFF
TRBJ2-7,TRBV6-2/TRBV6-3,NA,TRBD2,TGTGCCAGCAGGCTAGCGGGAGCTTATTACGAGCAGTACTTC,CASRLAGAYYEQYF
TRBJ2-1,TRBV7-2,many,NA,TGTGCCAGCAGCTTAGCTTCCCCACTACCCAATGAGCAGTTCTTC,CASSLASPLPNEQFF
TRBJ2-1,TRBV10-3,few,TRBD2,TGTGCCATCAGTGGGGGACTAGCGGGGACCAATGAGCAGTTCTTC,CAISGGLAGTNEQFF
TRBJ2-7,TRBV5-1,many,NA,TGCGCCAGCAGCTTGAGCATCCTTCAGGGGCCTGACGAGCAGTACTTC,CASSLSILQGPDEQYF
TRBJ2-2,TRBV4-1,few,NA,TGCGCCAGCAGCCAAGTCCTGGCCGGGGTTAGTACCGGGGAGCTGTTTTTT,CASSQVLAGVSTGELFF
TRBJ2-3,TRBV7-9,NA,TRBD2,TGTGCCAGCGGTACCGGTTCTAGCGGGATATCAGATACGCAGTATTTT,CASGTGSSGISDTQYF
TRBJ1-5,TRBV4-1,few,NA,TGCGCCAGCAGCCAAACCCGGGACCGAAATCAGCCCCAGCATTTT,CASSQTRDRNQPQHF
TRBJ2-3,TRBV7-8,many,TRBD2,TGTGCCAGCAGCGTGGGGCGCGGGAGGGCAACAGATACGCAGTATTTT,CASSVGRGRATDTQYF
TRBJ1-4,TRBV18,many,NA,TGTGCCAGCTCACGAGGGACTAATGAAAAACTGTTTTTT,CASSRGTNEKLFF
TRBJ2-5,TRBV19,NA,TRBD2,TGTGCCAGTTCTAGCGGGAGTGGGATCATAGAGACCCAGTACTTC,CASSSGSGIIETQYF
TRBJ1-2,TRBV6-1,NA,TRBD1,TGTGCCAGCAGTGACCCCCGGGACAGGGGGCATGGCTACACCTTC,CASSDPRDRGHGYTF
TRBJ1-1,TRBV7-9,many,NA,TGTGCCAGCAGCCCCGCTCCCACAGGGGCTTTCTTT,CASSPAPTGAFF